This entry lists 26 T cell receptor beta chains sequenced from one sample in a study of shared clonotypes between healthy human individuals. Produced via immunoSEQ multiplex PCR; TCRdb's table is partial and in-frame only. The table has over a million clones, around 74% seen once. Sample: memory CD4+ T cells sorted from blood. The subset: CD45RA-negative fraction. Receptor source: a man younger than 35 in good health.

This clone has just a few counts. The rearrangement links TRBV7-8 to TRBJ2-7; D might be TRBD2 (6 bases). Germline V gene data show CDR1 as SGHVS and CDR2 as FQNEAQ. The CDR3 has 15 amino acids. Between the trimmed V and J ends, which lost 0 bases and 4 bases, there was a span of 13 bases. CDR3 sequence reads: CASSLAHGSQYEQYF. As DNA, the CDR3 is TGTGCCAGCAGCTTAGCGCACGGGAGCCAGTACGAGCAGTACTTC.

The CDR3 protein is CASSLKLVAGANVLTF. In DNA form, the CDR3 reads TGTGCCAGCAGCTTGAAGTTGGTGGCGGGGGCCAACGTCCTGACTTTC. This chain links TRBV5-4 with TRBJ2-6; D gene uncertain. V lost 1 base, J lost 4 bases, and 12 bases lay in between. The CDR3 covers 16 residues. Germline V lookup: CDR1 SGHNT, CDR2 YYREEE (reference sequence).

This clone was seen only a few times. The chain is built from TRBV6-6 and TRBJ1-6, with a possible D match to TRBD1 (5 bases). The germline V and J ends were trimmed by 2 bases and 6 bases, with 8 bases remaining between them. The CDR3 extends over 14 amino acids. Germline-derived CDR1 and CDR2 are MNHNY and SVGAGI (reference sequence). CDR3: CASSYDSPNSPLHF. In DNA form, the CDR3 reads TGTGCCAGCAGTTACGACAGTCCTAATTCACCCCTCCACTTT.

Notes on this clone: Other DNA variants within this sample encode the same CDR3. The chain employs TRBV6-1 and TRBJ2-7, with D tentatively TRBD1 or TRBD2 (5 bases each). Looked up from germline, CDR1 is MNHNS and CDR2 is SASEGT. With 1 base removed from V and 3 bases from J, the gap between germline ends came to 7 bases. The CDR3 extends over 13 amino acids. The CDR3 DNA follows: TGTGCCAGCAGTGAAGGGGGACGCTACGAGCAGTACTTC. Amino acids: CASSEGGRYEQYF.

The chain has TRBV7-8 and TRBJ1-6; the D gene is possibly TRBD1 (6 bases). Germline CDR1 reads SGHVS; CDR2 reads FQNEAQ. The ends were cut back, 5 bases at V and 7 bases at J, with 21 bases in the middle. CDR3 length: 17 residues. In nucleotides, the CDR3 is TGTGCCAGCAGCGTTGACACAGGGAATCCGCTCAATTCACCCCTCCACTTT. It specifies CASSVDTGNPLNSPLHF.

This chain uses TRBV15 with TRBJ2-1; possibly TRBD1 or TRBD2 for D (5 bases each). This CDR3 contains 16 residues. Germline V gene data show CDR1 as LNHNV and CDR2 as YYDKDF (reference sequence). V was shortened by 0 bases and J by 7 bases, with 16 bases between the two germline ends. DNA for the CDR3: TGTGCCACCAGCAGAGATCTGGCAGGGCCGGGGAATGAGCAGTTCTTC. Translation gives CATSRDLAGPGNEQFF.

V and J are TRBV6-5 and TRBJ2-7; D ambiguous. Germline values: CDR1 MNHEY, CDR2 SVGAGI. The CDR3 is 14 residues long. Trimming took 5 bases from V and 2 from J, leaving 13 bases between them. The CDR3 loop reads CASSASPGPYEQYF. DNA of the CDR3: TGTGCCAGCAGTGCGTCCCCTGGTCCCTACGAGCAGTACTTC.

V is TRBV9 and J is TRBJ2-3, with a weak D call TRBD2 (7 bases). The germline V gene has CDR1 SGDLS and CDR2 YYNGEE. V was cut by 1 base and J by 0 bases, with 12 bases left in between. The CDR3 contains 16 residues. The CDR3 DNA reads TGTGCCAGCAGCGTATCGGGGGGCGTTAGCACAGATACGCAGTATTTT. Its translation: CASSVSGGVSTDTQYF.

The chain has TRBV7-9 and TRBJ2-7; D ambiguous. Germline loops: CDR1 SEHNR, CDR2 FQNEAQ (reference sequence). CDR3 length equals 12 residues. Trimming cost V 5 bases and J 4 bases, with 9 bases left between them. CDR3 residues: CASSQVGYEQYF. The DNA for the CDR3 is TGTGCCAGCAGCCAGGTAGGGTACGAGCAGTACTTC.

The J gene is TRBJ2-7, the V gene TRBV19; 12 bases line up with TRBD1. The CDR3 consists of 13 residues. The germline CDR1 and CDR2 sequences are LNHDA and SQIVND (reference sequence). The trim removed 4 bases at V and 5 bases at J, leaving 0 bases unmatched. In DNA, the CDR3 is TGTGCCAGTAGTAGGGACAGGGGGCACGAGCAGTACTTC. It specifies CASSRDRGHEQYF.

This chain uses TRBV13 with TRBJ2-2, with 12 bases identical to TRBD2. With 4 bases clipped from V and 6 bases from J, the junction kept 9 bases outside the gene matches. The CDR3 is 17 residues long. The germline gives CDR1 PRHDT, CDR2 FYEKMQ (reference sequence). The CDR3 here is CASSSLAGGLLAGELFF. CDR3 coding DNA: TGTGCCAGCAGCTCTCTAGCGGGGGGGCTTTTGGCCGGGGAGCTGTTTTTT.

This sequence joins TRBV2 and TRBJ2-7; weak D call: TRBD1 (6 bases). Germline CDR1 reads SNHLY; CDR2 reads FYNNEI. The CDR3 runs to 13 residues. Deletions cut 6 bases from V and 3 bases from J, with 12 bases between. DNA of the CDR3: TGTGCCAGCAGCCGACAGACAGGCTACGAGCAGTACTTC. Encoded protein: CASSRQTGYEQYF.

V usage is TRBV9 and J usage is TRBJ2-3; TRBD2 matches 12 bases. The V segment lost 0 bases and the J segment 5 bases; nucleotides outside the gene matches: 4. CDR1 and CDR2 (germline): SGDLS, YYNGEE. The CDR3 length is 16 residues. Written as DNA, the CDR3 is TGTGCCAGCAGCGTAGCTAGCGGGGGGGCCAAAGATACGCAGTATTTT. Translation: CASSVASGGAKDTQYF.

To note about this clone: Distinct nucleotide sequences in the sample also encode this CDR3. CDR3 DNA: TGTGCCAGCAGTTCGGGACAGGGAGGGGGCTACACCTTC. Translating gives CASSSGQGGGYTF. The chain carries TRBV28 and TRBJ1-2, with TRBD1 identical over 9 bases. The V gene's germline CDR1 is MDHEN and CDR2 SYDVKM. J was trimmed by 8 bases and V by 4 bases; bases with no gene match: 5. The CDR3 extends over 13 amino acids.

This clone was recorded many times. This chain connects TRBV7-2 to TRBJ2-2; 10 positions match TRBD1. V lost 5 bases, J lost 4 bases, and 7 bases stayed unmatched. The CDR3 runs to 16 residues. Per the germline V gene, CDR1 is SGHTA and CDR2 is FQGNSA. DNA for the CDR3: TGTGCCAGCAGCGGACGACAGGGGGCAGGCACCGGGGAGCTGTTTTTT. Protein: CASSGRQGAGTGELFF.

This clone was found once. The chain links TRBV6-5 to TRBJ1-2, with D possibly being TRBD1 (5 bases). CDR1 is MNHEY, CDR2 SVGAGI, per germline. V lost 4 bases, J lost 2 bases, and 8 bases lay in between. This CDR3 comprises 13 residues. For the CDR3, the DNA is TGTGCCAGCAGTTTGGGGGAAAACTATGGCTACACCTTC. It translates to CASSLGENYGYTF.

This clone was found once. V and J are TRBV7-9 and TRBJ2-6; 8 bases are shared with TRBD1. Per germline, CDR1 SEHNR and CDR2 FQNEAQ (reference sequence). This CDR3 has 19 amino acids. Germline trimming cut 4 bases from V and 0 bases from J; bases unmatched to any gene: 11. This CDR3 reads CASSSYPGTGSSGANVLTF. CDR3 DNA: TGTGCCAGCAGCTCGTATCCCGGGACAGGTTCCTCTGGGGCCAACGTCCTGACTTTC.

In DNA, the CDR3 is TGTGCCACAATGTTACAGGAGAGGGACACTGAAGCTTTCTTT. It translates to CATMLQERDTEAFF. The rearrangement links TRBV19 to TRBJ1-1; D is perhaps TRBD1 (5 bases). The V and J ends lost 10 bases and 3 bases respectively, with 18 bases between them. Germline V lookup: CDR1 LNHDA, CDR2 SQIVND (reference sequence). The CDR3 is 14 residues long. Supplemented by reference TRBV19 and TRBJ1-1, the full variable domain reads DGGITQSPKYLFRKEGQNVTLSCEQNLNHDAMYWYRQDPGQGLRLIYYSQIVNDFQKGDIAEGYSVSREKKESFPLTVTSAQKNPTAFYLCATMLQERDTEAFFGQGTRLTVV.

In this sample, this clone turned up many times. This rearrangement joins TRBV19 to TRBJ2-7; possibly TRBD2 for D (5 bases). Between the trimmed V and J ends, which lost 9 bases and 2 bases, there was a span of 14 bases. The CDR3 has 13 amino acids. Germline V gene sequence: CDR1 LNHDA, CDR2 SQIVND (reference sequence). Here the CDR3 reads CASTSGLTYEQYF. DNA for the CDR3: TGTGCCAGCACGTCCGGACTCACCTACGAGCAGTACTTC.

This clone was seen repeatedly, ten times or more. The junction shows a germline mismatch at one end, possibly a read error. The chain combines TRBV7-7 with TRBJ2-3, with D hard to call. The CDR3 covers 13 residues. The V gene's germline CDR1 is SSHAT and CDR2 FNYEAQ (reference sequence). The CDR3 bases are TGTGCTAGCAGCGACTCCATCACAGATACGCAGTATTTT. Translation: CASSDSITDTQYF.

The chain couples TRBV7-3 to TRBJ2-3; TRBD2 might be the D (6 bases). Per the germline V gene, CDR1 is SGHTA and CDR2 is FQGTGA. This CDR3 has 15 residues. V was cut by 5 bases and J by 3 bases, with 15 bases left in between. The CDR3 reads CASSATGTPTDTQYF. CDR3 nucleotides: TGTGCCAGCAGCGCAACCGGGACTCCGACAGATACGCAGTATTTT.

V gene TRBV5-1 combines with J gene TRBJ2-1; 9 nucleotides line up with TRBD2. Germline loops: CDR1 SGHRS, CDR2 YFSETQ. The CDR3 is 16 residues long. Trimming took 6 bases from V and 8 from J; bases not matched to a gene: 15. Here the CDR3 DNA reads TGCGCCAGCACCCCCGGCGGGGGGGCTTTCGCCGATGAGCAGTTCTTC. Protein product: CASTPGGGAFADEQFF.

The chain joins TRBV9 to TRBJ2-3, with 16 bases lining up with TRBD2. The CDR3 has 17 residues. V gave up 3 bases and J gave up 5 bases; unmatched junction bases: 6. Germline CDR1 is SGDLS and CDR2 is YYNGEE. The CDR3 loop reads CASSAGTSGRVVDTQYF. The CDR3 DNA reads as TGTGCCAGCAGCGCCGGGACTAGCGGGAGGGTTGTAGATACGCAGTATTTT.

The J gene is TRBJ1-1, the V gene TRBV2, with 10 bases lining up with TRBD1. CDR3 size: 15 residues. Trimming cost V 8 bases and J 1 base; bases outside gene matches: 7. Germline assignment: CDR1 SNHLY and CDR2 FYNNEI. The CDR3 protein is CASGTGASGNTEAFF. CDR3 sequence (DNA): TGTGCCAGCGGGACAGGGGCTAGCGGGAACACTGAAGCTTTCTTT. The whole variable domain, remainder taken from reference TRBV2 and TRBJ1-1, is EPEVTQTPSHQVTQMGQEVILRCVPISNHLYFYWYRQILGQKVEFLVSFYNNEISEKSEIFDDQFSVERPDGSNFTLKIRSTKLEDSAMYFCASGTGASGNTEAFFGQGTRLTVV.

The rearrangement uses TRBV5-4 and TRBJ2-2; the D gene is possibly TRBD1 (6 bases). CDR3 length equals 16 residues. Trimming removed 4 bases at V and 6 bases at J, with 19 bases between. Germline V gene data show CDR1 as SGHNT and CDR2 as YYREEE (reference sequence). For the CDR3, the DNA is TGTGCCAGCAGCCCGAGCAGGGGCGGATGGTCCGGGGAGCTGTTTTTT. Protein: CASSPSRGGWSGELFF.

The chain couples TRBV7-8 to TRBJ1-5, with TRBD1 matching over 9 bases. The CDR3 spans 15 residues. Germline-derived CDR1 and CDR2 are SGHVS and FQNEAQ. The junction had 6 bases not matched to a gene; V was cut back by 5 bases and J by 4 bases. In nucleotides, the CDR3 is TGTGCCAGCAGCACGGGACAGGGAAGGAATCAGCCCCAGCATTTT. Translated, it gives CASSTGQGRNQPQHF.